The rows below give T cell receptor beta chains drawn from one sample of a study of blood T cell repertoires in COVID-19. Clones were sequenced by immunoSEQ multiplex PCR, and TCRdb holds only the in-frame ones, with some missing. The sample includes some 200,000 clones, around nine tenths seen only once; the top ten take approximately 7.2%. The sample comprised PBMCs or T cells enriched from blood (not recorded which). The receptors were sampled from a man aged 25-40 years in a cohort exposed to, infected with or recovered from COVID-19 (not recorded which). CDR3s include the opening cysteine and the closing phenylalanine or tryptophan. The listing skips clone size in some rows; elsewhere it reads once, few, many or a size class.

v_call | clone_size | cdr3_length | cdr3_aa
TRBV6-1 | few | 15 | CASSESAGGTGEQYF
TRBV10-3 | - | 15 | CAIRILGGSGNTIYF
TRBV27 | - | 17 | CASNAWGQGARTGELFF
TRBV5-8 | - | 14 | CASSPQLASSEQFF
TRBV28 | - | 15 | CASSYSGETSDTQYF
TRBV19 | - | 15 | CASSILLGRGETQYF
TRBV14 | - | 15 | CASSQGLAAKETQYF
TRBV4-2 | - | 15 | CASSQDKGGNNEQFF
TRBV6-6 | once | 14 | CASSGGRSNQPQHF
TRBV6-2/TRBV6-3 | - | 16 | CASSPGRRAVNQPQHF